Sequencing of this TCR beta chain was carried out in a study of blood T cell repertoires in COVID-19. Turning to the study itself: There were acute and convalescent COVID-19 samples, and they came from the United States, Italy and Spain. The analysed material was cDNA or gDNA that came from T cells, B-cell-depleted T cells, or PBMCs.

The CDR3 covers 14 residues. The germline V gene has CDR1 ENHRY and CDR2 SYGVKD. The ends were cut back, 2 bases at V and 2 bases at J, with 9 bases in the middle. Study processing details: How many nucleated cells were present was estimated from reference gene primer amplification. Clones were sequenced by immunoSEQ multiplex PCR, and TCRdb holds only the in-frame ones, with some missing. Clone size and the V and J calls come from that table; the DNA yielded D and trimming. Altogether 65,000 to 80,000 clones are present, roughly four fifths being singletons, with the ten largest covering 21%. The chain carries TRBV10-3 and TRBJ2-5, with D possibly being TRBD2 (6 bases). The sequenced sample consisted of peripheral blood. The receptor's source is a human donor in a cohort sampled during active COVID-19. As DNA, the CDR3 is TGTGCCATCAGTGAGGGTAGCGGTCAAGAGACCCAGTACTTC. Encoded protein: CAISEGSGQETQYF.